Here is one T cell receptor (beta chain) with its context. The data derive from a study of blood T cell repertoires in COVID-19. Study information: PBMCs, B-cell-depleted T cells, or T cells provided the cDNA or gDNA that made up the material.

Germline V gene sequence: CDR1 SGHDN, CDR2 FVKESK. This CDR3 has 15 residues. V was clipped by 1 base and J by 3 bases, with 12 bases between them. Method: immunoSEQ multiplex PCR; TCRdb's copy keeps in-frame clones and lacks some. The sample carries approximately 100,000 clones, around 87% recorded once. The chain couples TRBV14 to TRBJ1-2; no reliable D call. This TCR was recovered from a woman under 40 with acute or convalescent COVID-19. Source material: peripheral blood. The CDR3 DNA is TGTGCCAGCAGCCAAGCCGGCCGGGGTGACTATGGCTACACCTTC. It translates to CASSQAGRGDYGYTF. Together with reference TRBV14 and TRBJ1-2, the CDR3 gives the full variable domain: EAGVTQFPSHSVIEKGQTVTLRCDPISGHDNLYWYRRVMGKEIKFLLHFVKESKQDESGMPNNRFLAERTGGTYSTLKVQPAELEDSGVYFCASSQAGRGDYGYTFGSGTRLTVV.